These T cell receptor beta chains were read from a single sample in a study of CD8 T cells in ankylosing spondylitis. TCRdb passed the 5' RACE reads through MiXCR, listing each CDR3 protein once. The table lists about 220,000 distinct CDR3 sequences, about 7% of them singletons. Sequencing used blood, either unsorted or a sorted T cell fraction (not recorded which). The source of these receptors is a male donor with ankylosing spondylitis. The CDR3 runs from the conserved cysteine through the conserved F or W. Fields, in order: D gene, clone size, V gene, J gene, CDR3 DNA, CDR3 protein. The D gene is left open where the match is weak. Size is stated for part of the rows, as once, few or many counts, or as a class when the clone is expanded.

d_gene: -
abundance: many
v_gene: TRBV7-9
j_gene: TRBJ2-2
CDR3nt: TGTGCCAGCAGCTTCGACGTTACCGGGGAGCTGTTTTTT
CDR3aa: CASSFDVTGELFF

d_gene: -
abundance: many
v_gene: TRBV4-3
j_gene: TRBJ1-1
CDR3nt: TGCGCCAGCAGCCAGGAAGGATCGGGAGGGAACACTGAAGCTTTCTTT
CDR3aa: CASSQEGSGGNTEAFF

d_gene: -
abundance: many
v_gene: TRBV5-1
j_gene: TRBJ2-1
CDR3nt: TGCGCCAGCAGCCTTATGGTCAATGAGCAGTTCTTC
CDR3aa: CASSLMVNEQFF

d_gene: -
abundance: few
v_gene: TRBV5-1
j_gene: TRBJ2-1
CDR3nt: TGCGCCAGCTCGGCGGGTTGGAGTCGGGTACTCACTCTGGGTAATGAGCAGTTCTTC
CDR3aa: CASSAGWSRVLTLGNEQFF

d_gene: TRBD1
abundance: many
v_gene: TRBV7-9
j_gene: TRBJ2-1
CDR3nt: TGTGCCAGCAGTTACGGGACAGGGGGCTACAATGAGCAGTTCTTC
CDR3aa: CASSYGTGGYNEQFF

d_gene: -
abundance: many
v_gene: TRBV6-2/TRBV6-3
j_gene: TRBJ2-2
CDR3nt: TGTGCCAGCAGTTATGAGGCGGGACGGTACACCGGGGAGCTGTTTTTT
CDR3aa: CASSYEAGRYTGELFF

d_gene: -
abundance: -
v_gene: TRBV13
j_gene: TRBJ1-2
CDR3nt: TGTGCCAGCAGCCCGGGAAGGGGGGGCTATGGCTACACCTTC
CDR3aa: CASSPGRGGYGYTF

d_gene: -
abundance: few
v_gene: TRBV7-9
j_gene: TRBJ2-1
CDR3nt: TGTGCCAGCAGCTTTAGGGGGAAGAGTGAGCAGTTCTTC
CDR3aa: CASSFRGKSEQFF

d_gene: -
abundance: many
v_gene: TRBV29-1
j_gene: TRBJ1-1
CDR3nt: TGCAGCGTTGGGGGGCAGATCACTGAAGCTTTCTTT
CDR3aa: CSVGGQITEAFF

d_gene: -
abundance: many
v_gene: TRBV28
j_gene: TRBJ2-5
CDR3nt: TGTGCCAGCAGTTTATTGGGTTCTCAAGAGACCCAGTACTTC
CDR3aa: CASSLLGSQETQYF

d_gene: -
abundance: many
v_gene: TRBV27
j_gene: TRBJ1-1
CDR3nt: TGTGCCAGCGGGGAAAGCACTGAAGCTTTCTTT
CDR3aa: CASGESTEAFF

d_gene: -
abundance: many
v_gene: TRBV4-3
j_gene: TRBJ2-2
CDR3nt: TGCGCCAGCAGCCAAGATTTGAGGACGGGGGTCACCGGGGAGCTGTTTTTT
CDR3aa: CASSQDLRTGVTGELFF

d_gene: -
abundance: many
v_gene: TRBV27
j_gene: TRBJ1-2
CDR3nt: TGTGCCAGCGGCCCAGGGATCGGCTATGGCTACACCTTC
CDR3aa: CASGPGIGYGYTF

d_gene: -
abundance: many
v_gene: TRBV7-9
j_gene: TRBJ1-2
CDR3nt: TGTGCCAGCAGAGGCACCCAGAGCTATGGCTACACCTTC
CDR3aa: CASRGTQSYGYTF

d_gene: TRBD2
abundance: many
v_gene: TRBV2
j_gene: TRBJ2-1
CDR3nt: TGTGCCAGCAAACTAGCGGGAGGAGTCGGCAATGAGCAGTTCTTC
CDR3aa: CASKLAGGVGNEQFF

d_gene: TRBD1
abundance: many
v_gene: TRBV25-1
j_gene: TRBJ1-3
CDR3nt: TGTGCCAGCAGTTCACTCCGGACAGGGGGGTTCGACACCATATATTTT
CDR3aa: CASSSLRTGGFDTIYF

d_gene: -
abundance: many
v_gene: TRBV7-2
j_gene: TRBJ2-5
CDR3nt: TGTGCCAGCAGCCAAGAAGGGACGGGAGCGTGGGAGACCCAGTACTTC
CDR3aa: CASSQEGTGAWETQYF

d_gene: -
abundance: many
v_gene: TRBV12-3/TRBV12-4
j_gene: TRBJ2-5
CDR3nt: TGTGCCAGCAAATTGGGGGCTGGAGAGACCCAGTACTTC
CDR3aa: CASKLGAGETQYF

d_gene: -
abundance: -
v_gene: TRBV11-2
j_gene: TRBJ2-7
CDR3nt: TGTGCCAGCAGCTCCGGACTTGCCGAGCAGTACTTC
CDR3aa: CASSSGLAEQYF

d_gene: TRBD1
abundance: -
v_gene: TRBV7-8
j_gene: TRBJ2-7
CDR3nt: TGTGCCAGCAGCTTAGTATCGGAGCAGGGGGCCTCCTACGAGCAGTACTTC
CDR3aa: CASSLVSEQGASYEQYF

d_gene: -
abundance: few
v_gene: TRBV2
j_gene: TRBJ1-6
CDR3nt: TGTGCCAGCCACCGGCAGCTTAATTCACCCCTCCACTTT
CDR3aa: CASHRQLNSPLHF

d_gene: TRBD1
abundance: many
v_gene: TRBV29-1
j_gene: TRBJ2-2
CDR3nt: TGCAGCGTTTGGACAGGAGTCAACACCGGGGAGCTGTTTTTT
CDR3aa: CSVWTGVNTGELFF

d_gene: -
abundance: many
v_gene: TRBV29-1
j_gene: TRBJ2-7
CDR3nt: TGCAGCGTTGAAGGGGTTCGCGGGATAAGTTCCTACGAGCAGTACTTC
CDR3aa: CSVEGVRGISSYEQYF

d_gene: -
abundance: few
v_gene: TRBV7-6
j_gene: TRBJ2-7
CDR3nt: TGTGCCAGCAGCTTAAAGGACACCTACGAGCAGTACTTC
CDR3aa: CASSLKDTYEQYF